One and the same sample provided the 27 T cell receptor beta chains below, sequenced in a study of shared clonotypes between healthy human individuals (dated by TCRdb to the early 2020s). Libraries were constructed by the immunoSEQ multiplex PCR assay. TCRdb obtained this table from immuneACCESS and retained in-frame rearrangements with V and J assigned. These tables miss some clones; where compared with another copy, unresolved V genes account for less than half of the shortfall, and the remainder is unexplained. This sample holds around 320,000 clones; about nine tenths were observed only once. Jointly, the top ten make up about a sixth of the sample. Material for sequencing was memory CD8+ T cells sorted from blood. What the cell subset or site label conveys for this sample: CD45RO+ cells pooled with CCR7-negative TemRA cells. All receptors come from a man aged 18 to 30 in good health.

The V call is TRBV25-1, the J call TRBJ2-5; D not resolved. This CDR3 contains 14 residues. From germline, CDR1 is MGHDK and CDR2 SYGVNS. Trimming took off 1 base at V and 5 bases at J, with 11 bases between the two ends. The CDR3: CASSESWQGETQYF. The CDR3 region has the DNA TGTGCCAGCAGTGAATCGTGGCAAGGGGAGACCCAGTACTTC. Together with reference TRBV25-1 and TRBJ2-5, the CDR3 gives the full variable domain: EADIYQTPRYLVIGTGKKITLECSQTMGHDKMYWYQQDPGMELHLIHYSYGVNSTEKGDLSSESTVSRIRTEHFPLTLESARPSHTSQYLCASSESWQGETQYFGPGTRLLVL.

The chain is built from TRBV5-1 and TRBJ1-2; D is unclear. The V end was cut by 4 bases, the J end by 5 bases, with 21 bases between. Germline lookup yields CDR1 SGHRS and CDR2 YFSETQ. The CDR3 is made up of 16 amino acids. The DNA of the CDR3 is TGCGCCAGCAGCCCCTCTTGGGCTGTCCTAAGTTATGGCTACACCTTC. The encoded protein is CASSPSWAVLSYGYTF.

This sequence joins TRBV7-9 and TRBJ1-6; TRBD1 matches at 7 bases. V lost 2 bases, J lost 3 bases, and 1 base stayed unmatched. The length of the CDR3 is 15 residues. The germline CDR1 and CDR2 sequences are SEHNR and FQNEAQ (reference sequence). The CDR3 loop is CASSLNRGYNSPLHF. The CDR3 coding sequence is TGTGCCAGCAGCTTAAACAGGGGCTATAATTCACCCCTCCACTTT.

This chain links TRBV14 with TRBJ1-5; tentative D call: TRBD1 (5 bases). V lost 5 bases to trimming and J lost 4 bases, with 12 bases between them. Germline CDR1 SGHDN, CDR2 FVKESK. The CDR3 extends over 14 amino acids. The CDR3 here is CASSGQGVNQPQHF. Written as DNA, the CDR3 is TGTGCCAGCAGCGGCCAGGGTGTAAATCAGCCCCAGCATTTT.

J is TRBJ2-7 and V is TRBV10-3; D is tentatively TRBD1 or TRBD2 (5 bases each). V lost 8 bases and J lost 2, with 10 bases in between. This CDR3 is built from 12 residues. The germline CDR1 and CDR2 sequences are ENHRY and SYGVKD. Written as DNA, the CDR3 is TGTGCCATCCGGGGCAGTCCCTACGAGCAGTACTTC. Its translation is CAIRGSPYEQYF.

This clone appeared once. The chain is built from TRBV25-1 and TRBJ2-2; 10 bases are a match to TRBD2. V was clipped by 2 bases and J by 7 bases; unmatched bases: 7. Germline loops: CDR1 MGHDK, CDR2 SYGVNS. CDR3 length: 16 amino acids. Here the CDR3 reads CASSEGLAGVSGELFF. DNA for the CDR3: TGTGCCAGCAGTGAAGGTCTAGCGGGAGTGAGCGGGGAGCTGTTTTTT.

This chain links TRBV28 with TRBJ1-5, with D unclear. Germline CDR1 reads MDHEN; CDR2 reads SYDVKM. The V gene lost 3 bases and the J gene lost 2 bases, with 8 bases spanning the gap. CDR3 length: 14 residues. This CDR3 is CASSLGTGNQPQHF. CDR3 sequence (DNA): TGTGCCAGCAGTTTGGGAACAGGCAATCAGCCCCAGCATTTT.

The CDR3 region is CASSFEGGGEKLFF. The CDR3 DNA reads TGCGCCAGCAGCTTCGAGGGGGGCGGTGAAAAACTGTTTTTT. J is TRBJ1-4 and V is TRBV5-1; tentative D call: TRBD1 (6 bases). CDR1 SGHRS and CDR2 YFSETQ come from the germline V gene. The CDR3 covers 14 residues. Between the trimmed V and J ends, which lost 2 bases and 7 bases, there was a span of 12 bases.

The V call is TRBV6-1, the J call TRBJ2-7; D gene uncertain. This CDR3 region has 15 residues. V was cut by 1 base and J by 2 bases, with 12 bases left in between. Germline CDR1 MNHNS, CDR2 SASEGT. CDR3 nucleotides: TGTGCCAGCAGTGAAGGGGGTCCTGCAGCCTACGAGCAGTACTTC. Its translation: CASSEGGPAAYEQYF.

This chain links TRBV4-3 with TRBJ2-7; D is uncertain. Per the germline V gene, CDR1 is LGHNA and CDR2 is YSLEER. The CDR3 has 14 amino acids. Trimming pared 0 bases from V and 4 bases from J, leaving 10 bases between. The chain's CDR3 is CASSQDVARYEQYF. The CDR3 DNA follows: TGCGCCAGCAGCCAAGACGTAGCCAGGTACGAGCAGTACTTC.

The gene calls are TRBV9 and TRBJ2-2, with D perhaps matching TRBD2 (6 bases). Trimming removed 4 bases from V and 4 bases from J, with 17 bases in between. The V gene's germline CDR1 is SGDLS and CDR2 YYNGEE. The CDR3 extends over 16 amino acids. In DNA, the CDR3 is TGTGCCAGCAGCCCATTCCCGGCGGGGTCCACCGGGGAGCTGTTTTTT. Translating gives CASSPFPAGSTGELFF.

This chain links TRBV2 with TRBJ2-7; 7 positions match TRBD1. Germline V gene sequence: CDR1 SNHLY, CDR2 FYNNEI. V dropped 6 bases and J dropped 5; count of bases not matched to a gene: 4. This CDR3 spans 12 amino acids. Here the CDR3 DNA reads TGTGCCAGCAGGGACAGGATTAACGAGCAGTACTTC. Residues: CASRDRINEQYF.

V usage is TRBV7-2 and J usage is TRBJ1-5; D possibly corresponds to TRBD1 (5 bases). The V and J ends lost 5 bases and 6 bases respectively, with 11 bases between them. The germline CDR1 and CDR2 sequences are SGHTA and FQGNSA. CDR3 length: 13 amino acids. The CDR3 DNA reads as TGTGCCAGCAGCCCCGACAGACTTCAGCCCCAGCATTTT. Translating it yields CASSPDRLQPQHF.

J is TRBJ1-2 and V is TRBV27; D possibly corresponds to TRBD1 (5 bases). V was cut by 10 bases and J by 7 bases, with 13 bases left in between. Germline CDR1 MNHEY, CDR2 SMNVEV (reference sequence). The CDR3 length is 11 residues. The CDR3: CATKGGVGYTF. The CDR3 DNA reads TGTGCCACGAAGGGAGGGGTTGGCTACACCTTC.

This chain joins TRBV28 and TRBJ2-2; no firm D call. CDR1 is MDHEN and CDR2 is SYDVKM in the germline V gene. V was trimmed by 3 bases and J by 2 bases, leaving 19 bases between them. The CDR3 is made up of 18 amino acids. The CDR3 region is CASSFPGRIERNTGELFF. The CDR3 nucleotides read TGTGCCAGCAGTTTCCCTGGACGAATCGAAAGAAACACCGGGGAGCTGTTTTTT.

V gene TRBV9 combines with J gene TRBJ1-2; 7 nucleotides match TRBD1. This CDR3 comprises 14 residues. The trim removed 0 bases at V and 8 bases at J, leaving 7 bases unmatched. Germline lookup yields CDR1 SGDLS and CDR2 YYNGEE. CDR3 in amino acids: CASSVGQGPSGYTF. The CDR3 DNA reads TGTGCCAGCAGCGTAGGACAGGGCCCTAGCGGCTACACCTTC.

This chain connects TRBV4-3 to TRBJ2-3, with TRBD1 matching 9 bases. The CDR3 is 15 residues long. The trim removed 2 bases at V and 3 bases at J, leaving 3 bases unmatched. Germline V gives CDR1 LGHNA, CDR2 YSLEER. CDR3 in amino acids: CASSQWTGVTDTQYF. CDR3 DNA: TGCGCCAGCAGCCAATGGACAGGGGTGACAGATACGCAGTATTTT.

The chain combines TRBV6-5 with TRBJ1-2; TRBD1 might be the D (5 bases). CDR3 length: 15 residues. CDR1 is MNHEY and CDR2 is SVGAGI in the germline V gene. V was shortened by 2 bases and J by 4 bases, with 14 bases between the two germline ends. As DNA, the CDR3 is TGTGCCAGCAGTTACACCAAATATGACAGCTATGGCTACACCTTC. This translates into CASSYTKYDSYGYTF.

The chain recombines TRBV28 with TRBJ2-1; the D gene could be TRBD1 or TRBD2 (5 bases each). The CDR3 runs to 12 residues. CDR1 MDHEN and CDR2 SYDVKM come from the germline V gene. The V gene lost 8 bases and the J gene lost 4 bases, with 9 bases spanning the gap. CDR3 region: CASLGPYNEQFF. The DNA for the CDR3 is TGTGCCAGCCTGGGACCTTACAATGAGCAGTTCTTC.

CDR3 amino acids: CAWSWGEGEAFF. In DNA, the CDR3 is TGTGCCTGGAGTTGGGGGGAGGGCGAAGCTTTCTTT. The chain combines TRBV30 with TRBJ1-1; D may be TRBD1 (5 bases). Germline lookup yields CDR1 GTSNPN and CDR2 SVGIG (reference sequence). V shed 2 bases and J shed 8 bases, with 12 bases lying between them. The CDR3 spans 12 residues.

The V call is TRBV14, the J call TRBJ1-3; D is unresolved. The V end was cut by 0 bases, the J end by 0 bases, with 9 bases between. CDR1 is SGHDN, CDR2 FVKESK, per germline. The CDR3 totals 16 residues. CDR3 nucleotides: TGTGCCAGCAGCCAAGAGTATGGGAACTCTGGAAACACCATATATTTT. It encodes CASSQEYGNSGNTIYF.

The gene calls are TRBV7-8 and TRBJ2-7, with TRBD2 matching 13 bases. Germline CDR1 and CDR2: SGHVS and FQNEAQ. After removal of 0 bases from V and 1 base from J, the junction contained 6 bases not matched to a gene. The CDR3 is 18 residues long. The CDR3 spells CASSLAGTSGTFSYEQYF. The DNA for the CDR3 is TGTGCCAGCAGCTTAGCCGGGACTAGCGGGACCTTTTCCTACGAGCAGTACTTC.

V and J are TRBV15 and TRBJ2-7; 7 nucleotides line up with TRBD2. The junction had 4 bases not matched to a gene; V was cut back by 5 bases and J by 3 bases. Germline V lookup: CDR1 LNHNV, CDR2 YYDKDF (reference sequence). CDR3 length: 13 amino acids. The CDR3 nucleotides read TGTGCCACCAGCCCCTCGGGGGGCTACGAGCAGTACTTC. Residues: CATSPSGGYEQYF.

The table lists this clone with a count of one. V and J are TRBV9 and TRBJ1-5; maybe TRBD1 (6 bases). Germline V gene sequence: CDR1 SGDLS, CDR2 YYNGEE. The length of the CDR3 is 14 residues. The V gene lost 4 bases and the J gene lost 6 bases, with 14 bases spanning the gap. The CDR3 DNA follows: TGTGCCAGCAGCCTAGGGGGGTCGGGTCAGCCCCAGCATTTT. As protein: CASSLGGSGQPQHF.

The chain couples TRBV4-1 to TRBJ2-1; TRBD1 matches at 7 bases. V gave up 4 bases and J gave up 14 bases; unmatched junction bases: 11. The CDR3 runs 13 residues. Germline loops: CDR1 MGHRA, CDR2 YSYEKL. The CDR3 DNA reads TGCGCCAGCAGCCTGGGGGACAGCTTGTCGGAGTTCTTC. Translated: CASSLGDSLSEFF.

The table lists this clone with a count of one. This chain connects TRBV5-4 to TRBJ1-1; D is undetermined. Between the trimmed V and J ends, which lost 2 bases and 2 bases, there was a span of 13 bases. The CDR3 runs 15 residues. Germline values: CDR1 SGHNT, CDR2 YYREEE (reference sequence). The CDR3 sequence: CASSFLGFGNTEAFF. The CDR3 DNA sequence: TGTGCCAGCAGCTTTCTAGGTTTCGGAAACACTGAAGCTTTCTTT.

V and J are TRBV7-2 and TRBJ2-2; 11 bases are shared with TRBD2. Trimming removed 4 bases from V and 4 bases from J; junction bases left unmatched: 14. The CDR3 totals 19 residues. Germline CDR1 SGHTA, CDR2 FQGNSA. The CDR3 region has the DNA TGTGCCAGCAGCTCCTACCTTCTGACTAGCGGGACAAGCACCGGGGAGCTGTTTTTT. Translating gives CASSSYLLTSGTSTGELFF.